The source of this T cell receptor (beta chain) is a study of long-term antiretroviral therapy in people with HIV. Remarks on this clone: The antigen remains undetermined.

Running of the v3.0 immunoSEQ assay took place at survey level. The method was immunoSEQ multiplex PCR; TCRdb's version includes in-frame clones alone and lacks a portion of them. Among 15,000 to 20,000 clones listed, over 60% were seen once. Study outcomes and limitations: Clones that expanded before ART (that is, prior to treatment) dominated the repertoire at all time points. Documentation of ART adherence, viral resistance or therapy changes was absent.

Unmatched junction bases numbered 4, after V lost 5 bases and J lost 1 base. The CDR3 is 16 amino acids. Germline assignment: CDR1 MNHEY and CDR2 SMNVEV (reference sequence). The source material was unsorted PBMCs, sampled 0.5 years before starting antiretroviral therapy. This TCR came from a man in his late teens or twenties with HIV. This chain joins TRBV27 and TRBJ2-1; 11 positions match TRBD1. The DNA of the CDR3 is TGTGCCAGCAGTCTATGGGACAGGGGGTCCTACAATGAGCAGTTCTTC. Encoded protein: CASSLWDRGSYNEQFF.